The sequence of this T cell receptor (beta chain) was determined in a study of T-cell memory formation after mild COVID-19. After 5'RACE with constant-segment primers, TCR alpha and TCR beta cDNA libraries carrying sample barcodes and UMIs were obtained. TCRdb reprocessed the 5' RACE reads with MiXCR, giving one entry per CDR3 protein. The table has about 560,000 distinct CDR3 sequences, around a sixth seen once. What was sequenced was PBMCs or a T cell subset sorted from them (not recorded which). This sequence originates from an adult woman who had mild COVID-19 (a few samples of this study predate the infection). Cell type and time point are not known.

The CDR3 loop reads CASSVSGTMSSYNEQFF. The DNA of the CDR3 is TGTGCCAGCAGTGTTTCAGGGACGATGAGCTCCTACAATGAGCAGTTCTTC. This rearrangement joins TRBV6-5 to TRBJ2-1, with D perhaps given as TRBD1 or TRBD2 (5 bases each). CDR3 length: 17 amino acids. Trimming stripped 5 bases from V and 0 bases from J, with 17 bases between. Germline values: CDR1 MNHEY, CDR2 SVGAGI.